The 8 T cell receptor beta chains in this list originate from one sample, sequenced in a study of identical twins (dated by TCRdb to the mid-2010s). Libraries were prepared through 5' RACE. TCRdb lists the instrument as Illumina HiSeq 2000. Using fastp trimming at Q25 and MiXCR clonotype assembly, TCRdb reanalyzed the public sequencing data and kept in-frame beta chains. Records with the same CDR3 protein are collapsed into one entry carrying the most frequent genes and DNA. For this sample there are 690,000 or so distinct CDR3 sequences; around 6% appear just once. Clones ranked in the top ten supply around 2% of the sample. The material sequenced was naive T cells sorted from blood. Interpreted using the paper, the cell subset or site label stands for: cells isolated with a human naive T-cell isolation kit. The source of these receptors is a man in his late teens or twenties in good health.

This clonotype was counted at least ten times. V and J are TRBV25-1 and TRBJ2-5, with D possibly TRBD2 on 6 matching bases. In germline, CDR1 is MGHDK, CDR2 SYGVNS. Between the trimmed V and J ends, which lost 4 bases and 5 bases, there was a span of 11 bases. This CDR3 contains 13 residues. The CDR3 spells CASSGGVRETQYF. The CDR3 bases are TGTGCCAGCAGTGGGGGGGTCAGGGAGACCCAGTACTTC.

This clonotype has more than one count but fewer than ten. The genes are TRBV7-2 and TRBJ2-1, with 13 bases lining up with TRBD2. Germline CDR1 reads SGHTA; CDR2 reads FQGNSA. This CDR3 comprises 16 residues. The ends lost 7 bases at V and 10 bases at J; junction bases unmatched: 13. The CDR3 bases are TGTGCCAGCACCCTCACCGGACTAGCGGGAGTAAACGAGCAGTTCTTC. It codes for CASTLTGLAGVNEQFF.

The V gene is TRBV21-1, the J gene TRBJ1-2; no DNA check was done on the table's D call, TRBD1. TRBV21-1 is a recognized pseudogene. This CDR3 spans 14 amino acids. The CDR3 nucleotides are TGTGCCAGCAGCAAAGGGACAGGGGGAAATGGCTACACCTTC. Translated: CASSKGTGGNGYTF.

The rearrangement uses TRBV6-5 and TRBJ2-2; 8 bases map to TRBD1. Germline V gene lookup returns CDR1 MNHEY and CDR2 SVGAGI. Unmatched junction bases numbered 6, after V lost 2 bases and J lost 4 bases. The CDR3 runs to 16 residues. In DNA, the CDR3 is TGTGCCAGCAGTTACCCGACAGGGGCCCTCACCGGGGAGCTGTTTTTT. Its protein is CASSYPTGALTGELFF.

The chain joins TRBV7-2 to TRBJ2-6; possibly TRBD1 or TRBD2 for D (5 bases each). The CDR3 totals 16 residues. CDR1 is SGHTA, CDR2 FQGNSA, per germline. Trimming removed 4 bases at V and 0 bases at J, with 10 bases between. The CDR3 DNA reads TGTGCCAGCAGCTCCCCCGGGGCCTCTGGGGCCAACGTCCTGACTTTC. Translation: CASSSPGASGANVLTF.

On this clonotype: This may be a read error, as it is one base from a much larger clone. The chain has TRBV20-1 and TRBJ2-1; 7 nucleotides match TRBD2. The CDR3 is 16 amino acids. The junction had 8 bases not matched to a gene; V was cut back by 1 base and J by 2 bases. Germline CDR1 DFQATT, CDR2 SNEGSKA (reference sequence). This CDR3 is CSARVIGGSPYNEQFF. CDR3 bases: TGCAGTGCTAGAGTGATTGGCGGGAGCCCCTACAATGAGCAGTTCTTC.

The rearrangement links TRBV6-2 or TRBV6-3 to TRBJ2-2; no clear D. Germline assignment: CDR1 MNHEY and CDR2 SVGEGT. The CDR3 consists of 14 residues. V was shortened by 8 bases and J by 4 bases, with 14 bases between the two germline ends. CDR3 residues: CASGVALTTGELFF. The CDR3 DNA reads TGTGCCAGCGGAGTAGCTCTCACCACCGGGGAGCTGTTTTTT.

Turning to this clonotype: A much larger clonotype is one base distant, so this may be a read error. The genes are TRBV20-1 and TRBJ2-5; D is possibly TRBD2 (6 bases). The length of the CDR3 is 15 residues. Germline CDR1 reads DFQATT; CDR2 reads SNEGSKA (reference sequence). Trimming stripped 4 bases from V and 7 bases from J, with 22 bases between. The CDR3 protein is CSANEGAGNKGTQYF. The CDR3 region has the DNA TGCAGTGCTAATGAGGGTGCGGGAAATAAAGGGACCCAGTACTTC.